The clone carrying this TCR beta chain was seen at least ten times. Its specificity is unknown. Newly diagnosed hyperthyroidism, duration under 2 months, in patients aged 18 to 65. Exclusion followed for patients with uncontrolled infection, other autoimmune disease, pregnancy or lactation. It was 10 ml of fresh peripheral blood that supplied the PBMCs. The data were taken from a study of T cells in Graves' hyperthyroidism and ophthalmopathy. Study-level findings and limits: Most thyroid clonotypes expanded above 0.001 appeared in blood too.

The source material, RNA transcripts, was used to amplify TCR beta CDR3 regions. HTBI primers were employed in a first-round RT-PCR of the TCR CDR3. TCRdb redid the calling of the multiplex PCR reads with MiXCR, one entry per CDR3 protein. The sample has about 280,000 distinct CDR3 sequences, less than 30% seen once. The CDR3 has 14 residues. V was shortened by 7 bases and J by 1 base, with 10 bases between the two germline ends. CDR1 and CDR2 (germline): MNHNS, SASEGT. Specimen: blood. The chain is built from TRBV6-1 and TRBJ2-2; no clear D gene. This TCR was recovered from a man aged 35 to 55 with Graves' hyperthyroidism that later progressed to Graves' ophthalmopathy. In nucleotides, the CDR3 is TGTGCCAGCATGAGTGGGCGGAACACCGGGGAGCTGTTTTTT. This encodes CASMSGRNTGELFF.